The 27 T cell receptor beta chains given below trace back to one sample, sequenced in a study of blood T cells in healthy people across ages. Through a sample-barcoded 5' primer and a J-beta primer mix, a second PCR was run for roughly 6 to 11 cycles. TCRdb analysed the 5' RACE reads with MiXCR anew, one entry per CDR3 protein. Of 450,000 to 650,000 distinct CDR3 sequences listed, nearly 25% are singletons. The same data also contributed to another study, on T cells of mothers and their children.

Source material: blood. The receptors originated from a boy aged 5-17 years in good health.

The CDR3: CASSLGRTGPQETQYF. DNA for the CDR3: TGTGCCAGCAGCTTAGGGCGCACGGGGCCCCAAGAGACCCAGTACTTC. The genes are TRBV13 and TRBJ2-5, with D perhaps being TRBD1 or TRBD2 (5 bases each). The V end lost 0 bases, the J end lost 1 base, and 12 bases lay between the germline ends. Germline-derived CDR1 and CDR2 are PRHDT and FYEKMQ (reference sequence). This CDR3 has 16 residues.

This clonotype was recorded a few times. The rearrangement uses TRBV24-1 and TRBJ2-5, with a tentative D call TRBD2 (5 bases). The DNA end lines up better with TRBJ2-1; the J call may be wrong. The CDR3 has 13 residues. Germline CDR1 reads KGHDR; CDR2 reads SFDVKD. CDR3 DNA: TGTGCCACCAGTGATCCTACTAGAGGTGAGCAGTTCTTC. The encoded protein is CATSDPTRGEQFF.

The chain combines TRBV18 with TRBJ2-7; no definite D call. The CDR3 extends over 14 amino acids. V lost 2 bases and J lost 3, with 11 bases in between. Germline V gene data show CDR1 as KGHSH and CDR2 as LQKENI. CDR3 residues: CASSPSRQVYEQYF. The CDR3 bases are TGTGCCAGCTCACCAAGTAGGCAAGTCTACGAGCAGTACTTC.

V gene TRBV7-2 combines with J gene TRBJ2-1; TRBD2 matches at 10 bases. Germline assignment: CDR1 SGHTA and CDR2 FQGNSA. The CDR3 length is 16 residues. The junction had 5 bases not matched to a gene; V was cut back by 1 base and J by 5 bases. DNA of the CDR3: TGTGCCAGCAGCTTAGGTCCTAGCGGGGGAAACAATGAGCAGTTCTTC. Encoded protein: CASSLGPSGGNNEQFF.

The V gene is TRBV12-3 or TRBV12-4, the J gene TRBJ2-4; D is ambiguous. V lost 1 base and J 3 bases, leaving 4 bases between the germline ends. CDR3 length equals 13 residues. The CDR3 DNA is TGTGCCAGCAGTTTAGAGGTCAAAAACATTCAGTACTTC. The encoded protein is CASSLEVKNIQYF.

This clonotype was seen a handful of times. The V gene is TRBV20-1, the J gene TRBJ1-2, with 7 bases lining up with TRBD1. V lost 1 base, J lost 6 bases, and 17 bases stayed unmatched. The CDR3 spans 17 residues. Germline V CDR1 and CDR2: DFQATT, SNEGSKA (reference sequence). The CDR3 sequence: CSARGSDRASLRDGYTF. The CDR3 nucleotides read TGCAGTGCTAGAGGTAGCGACAGGGCGAGTTTAAGAGATGGCTACACCTTC.

This chain connects TRBV6-1 to TRBJ2-1; D is unclear. V shed 6 bases and J shed 1 base, with 16 bases lying between them. Germline V CDR1 and CDR2: MNHNS, SASEGT. The CDR3 has 16 residues. CDR3 sequence: CASSLTHDDSYNEQFF. The CDR3 DNA is TGTGCCAGCAGCCTCACTCATGATGATTCCTACAATGAGCAGTTCTTC.

The chain employs TRBV29-1 and TRBJ1-4; TRBD1 is a possible D gene (6 bases). V was trimmed by 6 bases and J by 5 bases, leaving 10 bases between them. The CDR3 extends over 12 amino acids. Germline values: CDR1 SQVTM, CDR2 ANQGSEA. The CDR3 sequence is CSVRGQNEKLFF. CDR3 in DNA: TGCAGCGTCCGAGGACAGAATGAAAAACTGTTTTTT.

This clonotype has more than one count but fewer than ten. The rearrangement links TRBV5-1 to TRBJ2-5; 15 bases align to TRBD2. With 3 bases clipped from V and 1 base from J, the junction kept 4 bases outside the gene matches. The CDR3 totals 17 residues. In germline, CDR1 is SGHRS, CDR2 YFSETQ. Here the CDR3 reads CASSWGLAGGPQETQYF. CDR3 DNA: TGCGCCAGCAGCTGGGGACTAGCGGGGGGACCCCAAGAGACCCAGTACTTC.

This chain joins TRBV4-1 and TRBJ2-7; 10 nucleotides align to TRBD2. V lost 0 bases, J lost 2 bases, and 1 base stayed unmatched. In germline, CDR1 is MGHRA, CDR2 YSYEKL. The CDR3 loop spans 15 amino acids. Written as DNA, the CDR3 is TGCGCCAGCAGCCAAGAAACTAGCGGGACCTACGAGCAGTACTTC. Amino acids: CASSQETSGTYEQYF.

The V call is TRBV7-2, the J call TRBJ2-1; a possible D gene is TRBD2 (5 bases). The CDR3 totals 15 residues. Germline V lookup: CDR1 SGHTA, CDR2 FQGNSA. V gave up 3 bases and J gave up 0 bases, with 9 bases separating them. The chain's CDR3 is CASSFSRDSYNEQFF. CDR3 bases: TGTGCCAGCAGCTTCAGCCGGGACTCCTACAATGAGCAGTTCTTC.

V and J are TRBV7-2 and TRBJ2-7; a weak D match, TRBD1 (5 bases). Trimming cost V 11 bases and J 0 bases, with 11 bases left between them. This CDR3 spans 12 amino acids. The germline CDR1 and CDR2 sequences are SGHTA and FQGNSA. Written as DNA, the CDR3 is TGTGCCGGGCCCAGGGCCTCCTACGAGCAGTACTTC. Residues: CAGPRASYEQYF.

V and J are TRBV2 and TRBJ2-1; TRBD2 aligns across 8 bases. The CDR3 spans 17 residues. CDR1 is SNHLY and CDR2 is FYNNEI in the germline V gene. V shed 5 bases and J 5 bases; nucleotides not matched to a gene: 14. The CDR3 loop is CASSSTHLAGKDNEQFF. In DNA form, the CDR3 reads TGTGCCAGCAGTTCAACCCACTTAGCGGGAAAGGACAATGAGCAGTTCTTC. The entire variable domain, with the rest obtained from reference TRBV2 and TRBJ2-1, is as follows: EPEVTQTPSHQVTQMGQEVILRCVPISNHLYFYWYRQILGQKVEFLVSFYNNEISEKSEIFDDQFSVERPDGSNFTLKIRSTKLEDSAMYFCASSSTHLAGKDNEQFFGPGTRLTVL.

The chain is built from TRBV28 and TRBJ2-1; D gene unclear. V was cut by 7 bases and J by 10 bases, with 20 bases left in between. The germline CDR1 and CDR2 sequences are MDHEN and SYDVKM. This CDR3 comprises 14 residues. CDR3 in amino acids: CASNTRVGRWEQFF. The CDR3 region has the DNA TGTGCCAGCAATACACGGGTAGGGCGATGGGAGCAGTTCTTC.

The chain carries TRBV20-1 and TRBJ2-3; 10 nucleotides line up with TRBD2. Germline V gives CDR1 DFQATT, CDR2 SNEGSKA (reference sequence). CDR3 length: 14 residues. J lost 2 bases, V lost 3 bases, and 2 bases had no gene match. The CDR3: CSASGLAVTDTQYF. The CDR3 bases are TGCAGTGCTAGTGGACTAGCGGTCACAGATACGCAGTATTTT.

This clonotype came up a few times. V gene TRBV10-3 combines with J gene TRBJ2-5; 8 positions agree with TRBD2. CDR3 length: 17 residues. J was trimmed by 2 bases and V by 2 bases; bases with no gene match: 10. Germline V lookup: CDR1 ENHRY, CDR2 SYGVKD. The CDR3 region has the DNA TGTGCCATCAGTGAGAGCTCGGGAGGGTCGGCACAAGAGACCCAGTACTTC. It yields the protein CAISESSGGSAQETQYF.

As regards this clonotype: The junction departs from the called germline gene at one end, perhaps through a read error. The rearrangement joins TRBV20-1 to TRBJ2-4; D is ambiguous. Germline V gene lookup returns CDR1 DFQATT and CDR2 SNEGSKA (reference sequence). This CDR3 spans 12 amino acids. This chain's CDR3 is CSDRDQDSCQYF. CDR3 coding DNA: TGCAGTGATAGAGATCAAGACTCGTGTCAGTACTTC.

This clonotype was seen repeatedly, ten times or more. V is TRBV12-3 or TRBV12-4 and J is TRBJ2-5; D is uncertain. V gave up 3 bases and J gave up 3 bases, with 8 bases separating them. This CDR3 has 13 amino acids. CDR3 region: CASSLGEKETQYF. CDR3 coding DNA: TGTGCCAGCAGTTTGGGCGAAAAAGAGACCCAGTACTTC.

Only a few counts were recorded for this clonotype. Written as DNA, the CDR3 is TGTGCCAGCAGCTACCCTCTGGAGGGGGATACGCAGTATTTT. Amino acids: CASSYPLEGDTQYF. The rearrangement joins TRBV7-3 to TRBJ2-3, with D possibly being TRBD2 (6 bases). The germline gives CDR1 SGHTA, CDR2 FQGTGA. V lost 4 bases and J lost 6, with 14 bases in between. CDR3 length: 14 residues.

This clonotype has just a few counts. V usage is TRBV5-5 and J usage is TRBJ2-7, with D tentatively TRBD1 (5 bases). CDR3 size: 15 residues. V lost 3 bases, J lost 2 bases, and 15 bases lay in between. Germline V CDR1 and CDR2: SGHKS, YYEKEE (reference sequence). The CDR3 DNA reads TGTGCCAGCAGCTATACAGGAGATGTCACCTACGAGCAGTACTTC. Protein product: CASSYTGDVTYEQYF.

This chain links TRBV3-1 with TRBJ2-1; tentatively, D is TRBD2 (6 bases). The CDR3 runs 14 residues. Between the trimmed V and J ends, which lost 4 bases and 7 bases, there was a span of 14 bases. The V gene's germline CDR1 is LGHDT and CDR2 YNNKEL (reference sequence). CDR3 DNA: TGTGCCAGCAGCCGACCGGGACTGGATAATGAGCAGTTCTTC. Its protein is CASSRPGLDNEQFF.

The rearrangement links TRBV4-3 to TRBJ2-3, with D perhaps matching TRBD2 (5 bases). Per germline, CDR1 LGHNA and CDR2 YSLEER. V was trimmed by 0 bases and J by 8 bases, leaving 9 bases between them. This CDR3 is 13 amino acids long. The CDR3 DNA reads as TGCGCCAGCAGCCAAGAATCCCGGGGTACGCAGTATTTT. Its protein product is CASSQESRGTQYF.

J is TRBJ1-5 and V is TRBV12-3 or TRBV12-4; no firm D call. The CDR3 length is 15 residues. Trimming shortened V by 3 bases and J by 2 bases, and 11 bases separated the two germline ends. Here the CDR3 reads CASSFVGRGNQPQHF. As DNA, the CDR3 is TGTGCCAGCAGTTTCGTGGGAAGGGGCAATCAGCCCCAGCATTTT.

The chain combines TRBV5-1 with TRBJ2-7; 8 positions agree with TRBD2. CDR3 length: 15 amino acids. V was pared by 4 bases and J by 0 bases, with 6 bases of the junction left unmatched. The germline CDR1 and CDR2 sequences are SGHRS and YFSETQ. The CDR3 sequence is CASSGAGTSSYEQYF. The CDR3 DNA sequence: TGCGCCAGCAGCGGGGCCGGGACTAGCTCCTACGAGCAGTACTTC. Using reference TRBV5-1 and TRBJ2-7 for the parts outside the CDR3, the full variable domain is KAGVTQTPRYLIKTRGQQVTLSCSPISGHRSVSWYQQTPGQGLQFLFEYFSETQRNKGNFPGRFSGRQFSNSRSEMNVSTLELGDSALYLCASSGAGTSSYEQYFGPGTRLTVT.

This chain joins TRBV6-2 or TRBV6-3 and TRBJ2-1; 12 bases agree with TRBD2. Germline CDR1 reads MNHEY; CDR2 reads SVGEGT. The CDR3 runs to 20 residues. V lost 4 bases, J lost 0 bases, and 13 bases stayed unmatched. DNA for the CDR3: TGTGCCAGCAGTTCCCCCGGACTAGCGGGGTCTATGAGCTCCTACAATGAGCAGTTCTTC. Its protein is CASSSPGLAGSMSSYNEQFF.

In its sample, this clonotype was seen many times. This chain uses TRBV20-1 with TRBJ2-1; D is unclear. The CDR3 has 12 residues. Germline lookup yields CDR1 DFQATT and CDR2 SNEGSKA (reference sequence). V was trimmed by 3 bases and J by 6 bases, leaving 9 bases between them. The DNA for the CDR3 is TGCAGTGCTAGCCAACCCGGCAATGAGCAGTTCTTC. Amino acid sequence: CSASQPGNEQFF.

This clonotype was observed a handful of times. The chain couples TRBV7-2 to TRBJ2-7; TRBD1 agrees at 7 bases. This CDR3 spans 15 amino acids. V gave up 5 bases and J gave up 2 bases; unmatched junction bases: 9. Per germline, CDR1 SGHTA and CDR2 FQGNSA. The DNA for the CDR3 is TGTGCCAGCAGCGCACAGGGGTTAGCTACCTACGAGCAGTACTTC. This encodes CASSAQGLATYEQYF.